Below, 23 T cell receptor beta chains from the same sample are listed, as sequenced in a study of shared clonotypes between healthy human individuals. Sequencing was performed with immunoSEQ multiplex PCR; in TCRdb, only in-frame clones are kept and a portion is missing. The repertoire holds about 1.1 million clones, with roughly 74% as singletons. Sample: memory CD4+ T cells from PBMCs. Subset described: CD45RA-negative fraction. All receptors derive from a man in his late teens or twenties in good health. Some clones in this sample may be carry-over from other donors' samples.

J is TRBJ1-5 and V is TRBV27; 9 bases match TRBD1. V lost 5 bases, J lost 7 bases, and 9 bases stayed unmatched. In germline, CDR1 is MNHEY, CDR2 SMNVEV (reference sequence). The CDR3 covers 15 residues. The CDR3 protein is CASSGGTGGEQPQHF. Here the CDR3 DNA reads TGTGCCAGCAGTGGGGGTACAGGGGGCGAACAGCCCCAGCATTTT.

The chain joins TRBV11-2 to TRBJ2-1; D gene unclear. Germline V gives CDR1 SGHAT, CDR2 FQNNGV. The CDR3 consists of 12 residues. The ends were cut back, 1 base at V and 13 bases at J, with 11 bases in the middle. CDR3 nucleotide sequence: TGTGCCAGCAGCTTAGCCAGAACCCACCAGTTCTTC. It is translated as CASSLARTHQFF.

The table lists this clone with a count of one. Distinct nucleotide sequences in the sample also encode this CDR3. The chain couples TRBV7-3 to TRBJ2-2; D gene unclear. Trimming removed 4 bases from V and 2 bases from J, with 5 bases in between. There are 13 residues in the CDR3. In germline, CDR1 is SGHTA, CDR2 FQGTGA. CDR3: CASSSPNTGELFF. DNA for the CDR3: TGTGCCAGCAGCTCGCCAAACACCGGGGAGCTGTTTTTT.

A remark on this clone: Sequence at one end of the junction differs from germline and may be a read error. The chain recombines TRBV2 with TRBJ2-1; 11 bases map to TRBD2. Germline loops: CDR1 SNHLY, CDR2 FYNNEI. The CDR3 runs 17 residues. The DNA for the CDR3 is TGTGCCAGCAGGGAAGGACCCGGGACTAGCGGCTACAATGAGCAGTTCTTC. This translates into CASREGPGTSGYNEQFF. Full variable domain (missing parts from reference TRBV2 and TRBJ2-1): EPEVTQTPSHQVTQMGQEVILRCVPISNHLYFYWYRQILGQKVEFLVSFYNNEISEKSEIFDDQFSVERPDGSNFTLKIRSTKLEDSAMYFCASREGPGTSGYNEQFFGPGTRLTVL.

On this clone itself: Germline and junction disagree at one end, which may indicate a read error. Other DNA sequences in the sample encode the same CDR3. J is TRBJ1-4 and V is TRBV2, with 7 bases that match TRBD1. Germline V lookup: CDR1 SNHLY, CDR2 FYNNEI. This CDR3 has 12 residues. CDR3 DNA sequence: TGTGCCAGCATCTCAACAGGGGAAAAACTATTTTTT. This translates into CASISTGEKLFF.

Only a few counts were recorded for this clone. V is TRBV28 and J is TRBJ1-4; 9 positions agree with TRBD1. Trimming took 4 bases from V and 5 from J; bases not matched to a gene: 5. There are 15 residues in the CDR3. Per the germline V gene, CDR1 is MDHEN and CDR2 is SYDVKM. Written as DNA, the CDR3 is TGTGCCAGCAGTTCACAGGGGGCGGGAAATGAAAAACTGTTTTTT. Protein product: CASSSQGAGNEKLFF. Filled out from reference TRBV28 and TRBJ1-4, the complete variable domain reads DVKVTQSSRYLVKRTGEKVFLECVQDMDHENMFWYRQDPGLGLRLIYFSYDVKMKEKGDIPEGYSVSREKKERFSLILESASTNQTSMYLCASSSQGAGNEKLFFGSGTQLSVL.

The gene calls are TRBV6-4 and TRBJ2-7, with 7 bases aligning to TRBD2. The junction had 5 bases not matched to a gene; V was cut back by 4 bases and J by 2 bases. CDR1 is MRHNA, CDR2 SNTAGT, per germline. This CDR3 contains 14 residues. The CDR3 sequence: CASSVSAGAYEQYF. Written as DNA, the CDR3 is TGTGCCAGCAGTGTGTCCGCGGGAGCCTACGAGCAGTACTTC.

The CDR3 region has the DNA TGCGCCAGCAGCTTGATGGGACAGCCAGAGACCCAGTACTTC. Translating it yields CASSLMGQPETQYF. The chain employs TRBV5-1 and TRBJ2-5; TRBD1 agrees at 7 bases. Germline CDR1 reads SGHRS; CDR2 reads YFSETQ. The V segment lost 1 base and the J segment 4 bases; nucleotides outside the gene matches: 4. CDR3 size: 14 residues.

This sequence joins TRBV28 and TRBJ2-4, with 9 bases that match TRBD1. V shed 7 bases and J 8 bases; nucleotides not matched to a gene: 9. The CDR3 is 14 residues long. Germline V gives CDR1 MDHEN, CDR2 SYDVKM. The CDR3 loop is CASKIQGAWDIQYF. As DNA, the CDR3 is TGTGCCAGCAAAATACAGGGGGCTTGGGACATTCAGTACTTC.

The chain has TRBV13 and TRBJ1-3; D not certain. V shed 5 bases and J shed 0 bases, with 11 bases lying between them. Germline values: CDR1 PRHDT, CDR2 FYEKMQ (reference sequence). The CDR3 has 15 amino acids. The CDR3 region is CASSRREDSGNTIYF. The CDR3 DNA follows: TGTGCCAGCAGCAGAAGGGAGGACTCTGGAAACACCATATATTTT.

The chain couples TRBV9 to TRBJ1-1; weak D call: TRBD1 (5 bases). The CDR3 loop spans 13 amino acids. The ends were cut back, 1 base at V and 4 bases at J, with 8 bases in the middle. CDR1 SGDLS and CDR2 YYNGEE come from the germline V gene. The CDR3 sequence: CASSVQRGTEAFF. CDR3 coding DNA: TGTGCCAGCAGCGTACAAAGGGGCACTGAAGCTTTCTTT.

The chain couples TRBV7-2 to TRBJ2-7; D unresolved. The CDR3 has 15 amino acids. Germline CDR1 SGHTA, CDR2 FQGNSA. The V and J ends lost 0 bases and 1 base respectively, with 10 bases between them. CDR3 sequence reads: CASSLARAYSYEQYF. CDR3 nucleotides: TGTGCCAGCAGCTTAGCACGCGCCTATTCCTACGAGCAGTACTTC.

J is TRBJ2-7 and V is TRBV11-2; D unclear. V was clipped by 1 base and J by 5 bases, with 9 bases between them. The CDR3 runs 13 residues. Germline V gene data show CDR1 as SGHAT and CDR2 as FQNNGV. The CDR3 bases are TGTGCCAGCAGCTTAGCTTTGGCAAACGAGCAGTACTTC. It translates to CASSLALANEQYF.

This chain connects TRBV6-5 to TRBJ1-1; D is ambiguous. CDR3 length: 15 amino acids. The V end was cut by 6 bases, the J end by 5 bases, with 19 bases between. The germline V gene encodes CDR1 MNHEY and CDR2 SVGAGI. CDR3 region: CASRPTDGRGTEAFF. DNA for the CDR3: TGTGCCAGCAGGCCTACCGACGGGCGTGGGACTGAAGCTTTCTTT.

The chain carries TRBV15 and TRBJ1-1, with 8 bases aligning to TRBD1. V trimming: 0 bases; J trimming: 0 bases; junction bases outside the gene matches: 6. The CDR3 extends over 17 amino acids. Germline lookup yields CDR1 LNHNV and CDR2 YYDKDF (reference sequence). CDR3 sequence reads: CATSRDLGQALNTEAFF. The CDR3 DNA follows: TGTGCCACCAGCAGAGATTTGGGACAGGCCCTGAACACTGAAGCTTTCTTT.

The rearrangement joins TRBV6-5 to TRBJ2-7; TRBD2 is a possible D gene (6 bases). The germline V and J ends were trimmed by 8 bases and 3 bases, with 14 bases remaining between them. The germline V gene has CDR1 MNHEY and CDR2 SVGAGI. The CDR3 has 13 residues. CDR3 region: CASRSAGFYEQYF. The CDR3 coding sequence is TGTGCCAGCCGGAGCGCGGGGTTCTACGAGCAGTACTTC.

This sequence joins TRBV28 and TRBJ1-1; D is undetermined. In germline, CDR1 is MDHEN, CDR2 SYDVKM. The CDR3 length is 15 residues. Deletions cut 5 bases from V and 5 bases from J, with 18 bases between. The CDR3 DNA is TGTGCCAGCAGTCAACCACCTGTCACAGTGACTGAAGCTTTCTTT. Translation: CASSQPPVTVTEAFF.

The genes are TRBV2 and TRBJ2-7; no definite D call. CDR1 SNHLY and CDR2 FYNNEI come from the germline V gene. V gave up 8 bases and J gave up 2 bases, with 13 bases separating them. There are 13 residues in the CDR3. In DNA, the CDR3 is TGTGCCAGCTCCGCGACGGTTACCTACGAGCAGTACTTC. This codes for CASSATVTYEQYF. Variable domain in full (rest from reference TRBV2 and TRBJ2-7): EPEVTQTPSHQVTQMGQEVILRCVPISNHLYFYWYRQILGQKVEFLVSFYNNEISEKSEIFDDQFSVERPDGSNFTLKIRSTKLEDSAMYFCASSATVTYEQYFGPGTRLTVT.

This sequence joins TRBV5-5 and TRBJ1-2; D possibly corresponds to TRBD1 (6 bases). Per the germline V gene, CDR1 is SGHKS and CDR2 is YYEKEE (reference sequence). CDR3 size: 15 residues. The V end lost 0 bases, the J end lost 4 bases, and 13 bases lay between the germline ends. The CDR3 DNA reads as TGTGCCAGCAGCTTGGCCCCGGGGGCGGGCTATGGCTACACCTTC. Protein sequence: CASSLAPGAGYGYTF.

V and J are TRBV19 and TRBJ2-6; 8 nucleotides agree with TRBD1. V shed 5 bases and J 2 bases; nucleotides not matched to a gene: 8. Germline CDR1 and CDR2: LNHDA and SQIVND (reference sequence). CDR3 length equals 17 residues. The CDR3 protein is CASSGGTGGAGANVLTF. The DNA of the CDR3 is TGTGCCAGTAGTGGGGGGACAGGTGGCGCTGGGGCCAACGTCCTGACTTTC.

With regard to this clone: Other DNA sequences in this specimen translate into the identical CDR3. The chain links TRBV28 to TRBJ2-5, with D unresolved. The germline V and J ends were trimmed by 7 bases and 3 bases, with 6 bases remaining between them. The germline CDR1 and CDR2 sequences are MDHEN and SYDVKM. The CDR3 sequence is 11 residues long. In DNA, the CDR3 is TGTGCCAGCACGTCCGAAGAGACCCAGTACTTC. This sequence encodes CASTSEETQYF.

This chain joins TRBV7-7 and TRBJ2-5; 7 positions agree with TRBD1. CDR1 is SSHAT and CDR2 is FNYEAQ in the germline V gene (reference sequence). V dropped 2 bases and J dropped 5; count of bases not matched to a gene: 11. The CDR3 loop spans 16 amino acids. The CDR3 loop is CASSLTLHRGRETQYF. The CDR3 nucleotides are TGTGCCAGCAGCTTAACCCTGCACAGGGGCCGGGAGACCCAGTACTTC.

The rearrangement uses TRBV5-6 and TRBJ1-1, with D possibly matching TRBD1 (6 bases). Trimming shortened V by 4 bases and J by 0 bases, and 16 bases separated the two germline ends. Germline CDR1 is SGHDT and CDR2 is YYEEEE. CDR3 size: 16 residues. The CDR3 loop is CASSLMTGTMNTEAFF. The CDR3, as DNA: TGTGCCAGCAGCCTCATGACAGGTACAATGAACACTGAAGCTTTCTTT.